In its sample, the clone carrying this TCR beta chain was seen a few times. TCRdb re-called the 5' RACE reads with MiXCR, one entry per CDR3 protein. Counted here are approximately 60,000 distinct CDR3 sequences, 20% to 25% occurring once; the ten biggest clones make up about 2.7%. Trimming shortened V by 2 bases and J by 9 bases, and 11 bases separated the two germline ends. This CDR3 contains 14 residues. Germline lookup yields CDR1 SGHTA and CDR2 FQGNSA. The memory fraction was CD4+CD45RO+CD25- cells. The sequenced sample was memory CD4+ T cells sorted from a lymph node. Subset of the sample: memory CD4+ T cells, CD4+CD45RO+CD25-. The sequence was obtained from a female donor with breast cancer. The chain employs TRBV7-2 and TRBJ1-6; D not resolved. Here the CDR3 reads CASSLNFRGSPLHF. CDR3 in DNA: TGTGCCAGCAGCTTAAACTTCCGGGGTTCACCCCTCCACTTT.